Below, 4 T cell receptor beta chains from the same sample are listed, as sequenced in a study of blood T cell repertoires in COVID-19. Method: immunoSEQ multiplex PCR; TCRdb's copy keeps in-frame clones and lacks some. The table has 410,000 or so clones, about 89% seen once. Sample: peripheral blood. The source is a woman aged 40 to 55 with COVID-19, enrolled during active disease.

CDR3 nucleotides: TGTGCCAGCAGTTTTGAGGTCAGCAATCAGCCCCAGCATTTT. Amino acid sequence: CASSFEVSNQPQHF. V usage is TRBV27 and J usage is TRBJ1-5; D is uncertain. From germline, CDR1 is MNHEY and CDR2 SMNVEV (reference sequence). This CDR3 spans 14 amino acids. With 3 bases removed from V and 1 base from J, the gap between germline ends came to 7 bases.

This sequence joins TRBV7-3 and TRBJ2-7, with 13 bases identical to TRBD2. The CDR3 runs 15 residues. V dropped 5 bases and J dropped 4; count of bases not matched to a gene: 5. Germline CDR1 reads SGHTA; CDR2 reads FQGTGA. The CDR3 spells CASSEGLAGVYEQYF. The CDR3 coding sequence is TGTGCCAGCAGCGAAGGACTAGCGGGAGTATACGAGCAGTACTTC.

The chain carries TRBV29-1 and TRBJ1-1; TRBD1 is a possible D gene (5 bases). Trimming stripped 4 bases from V and 3 bases from J, with 9 bases between. The CDR3 loop spans 12 amino acids. CDR1 and CDR2 (germline): SQVTM, ANQGSEA. CDR3 bases: TGCAGCGTTGTCGGGGGGGACACTGAAGCTTTCTTT. Its translation: CSVVGGDTEAFF.

The CDR3 spells CASSEWGQGLNIQYF. The DNA of the CDR3 is TGTGCCAGCAGTGAATGGGGACAGGGGTTGAACATTCAGTACTTC. The V gene is TRBV6-1, the J gene TRBJ2-4; 10 bases are a match to TRBD1. The ends lost 2 bases at V and 7 bases at J; junction bases unmatched: 5. CDR3 length equals 15 residues. Per the germline V gene, CDR1 is MNHNS and CDR2 is SASEGT.